This is a list of T cell receptor beta chains from one sample in a study of lymphopenia after photon versus proton radiotherapy. TCRdb's table, derived via immunoSEQ multiplex PCR, lists solely in-frame clones and lacks some. This table holds 17,000 or so clones, 75% to 85% found once. The starting material was peripheral blood, obtained from a patient treated with proton-based radiotherapy. The receptors were sampled from a man between 65 and 80 years old with pancreatic cancer. CDR3s include the opening cysteine and the closing phenylalanine or tryptophan. Fields, in order: CDR3 protein, CDR3 DNA, V gene, CDR3 length, clone size, J gene, D gene. D genes are given only for firm matches. A clone size is listed for some rows: how often the clone was seen (once, few, many), or a class if it is expanded.

CASMDRGNEKLFF TGTGCCAGCATGGACAGGGGGAATGAAAAACTGTTTTTT TRBV6-1 13 . TRBJ1-4 TRBD1
CASSYSIYRGSYEQHF TGTGCCAGCAGTTACTCGATTTACAGGGGATCCTACGAGCAGCACTTC TRBV6-6 16 . TRBJ2-7 TRBD1
CASSLFDTANSPLHF TGTGCCAGCAGCTTATTCGACACCGCAAATTCACCCCTCCACTTT TRBV7-2 15 . TRBJ1-6 .
CASSRRTGDNEQYF TGTGCCAGCAGCCGTAGGACAGGAGATAACGAGCAGTACTTC TRBV5-6 14 . TRBJ2-7 TRBD1
CASSRSLGQGNTEAFF TGTGCCAGCAGTAGGAGCCTCGGACAGGGGAACACTGAAGCTTTCTTT TRBV27 16 medium-sized TRBJ1-1 TRBD1
CASSPGQGLPYEQYF TGTGCCAGCAGCCCCGGACAGGGGCTCCCCTACGAGCAGTACTTC TRBV7-2 15 . TRBJ2-7 TRBD1
CASSPVGTNTGELFF TGTGCCAGCTCACCAGTGGGGACAAACACCGGGGAGCTGTTTTTT TRBV18 15 . TRBJ2-2 .
CASRPQVSGTEAFF TGTGCCAGCAGACCACAGGTTTCGGGCACTGAAGCTTTCTTT TRBV2 14 . TRBJ1-1 .
CASSVSPPEHSGNTIYF TGTGCCAGCAGCGTATCCCCCCCGGAACATTCTGGAAACACCATATATTTT TRBV9 17 . TRBJ1-3 .
CASTLLNNYGYTF TGTGCCAGCACATTACTAAATAACTATGGCTACACCTTC TRBV5-8 13 . TRBJ1-2 .
CASSLQGSGQPQHF TGTGCCAGCAGTCTACAGGGATCGGGTCAGCCCCAGCATTTT TRBV27 14 . TRBJ1-5 .
CASAGGGNTEAFF TGTGCCAGCGCCGGGGGGGGAAACACTGAAGCTTTCTTT TRBV11-3 13 . TRBJ1-1 .
CASSTGTHSYEQYF TGCGCCAGCAGCACCGGGACTCACTCCTACGAGCAGTACTTC TRBV4-1 14 . TRBJ2-7 .
CASSYSGLSYEQYF TGTGCCAGCAGTTACTCGGGTCTGTCCTACGAGCAGTACTTC TRBV6-5 14 once TRBJ2-7 .
CASSLAPQGGARMNTEAFF TGTGCCAGCAGCTTAGCCCCACAGGGGGGGGCTCGGATGAACACTGAAGCTTTCTTT TRBV7-8 19 few TRBJ1-1 TRBD1
CASSRGGSGNTIYF TGTGCCAGTAGTAGGGGTGGCTCTGGAAACACCATATATTTT TRBV19 14 . TRBJ1-3 .
CATSPRGGPEKLFF TGTGCCACCAGCCCCAGGGGCGGCCCGGAAAAACTGTTTTTT TRBV15 14 . TRBJ1-4 .
CAWSVPRGSEKLFF TGTGCCTGGAGTGTACCCAGGGGCAGCGAAAAACTGTTTTTT TRBV30 14 once TRBJ1-4 .
CASSSGRIYGYTF TGTGCCAGCAGTTCGGGCAGAATCTATGGCTACACCTTC TRBV6-5 13 . TRBJ1-2 .
CASSFRLGLGTEAFF TGTGCCAGCAGCTTCCGTTTAGGGTTGGGCACTGAAGCTTTCTTT TRBV11-2 15 . TRBJ1-1 .
CASSPGQGLPYEQYF TGTGCCAGCAGCCCCGGACAGGGGCTCCCCTACGAGCAGTACTTC TRBV7-2 15 once TRBJ2-7 TRBD1
CASSPRTDEKLFF TGTGCCAGCTCACCACGGACAGATGAAAAACTGTTTTTT TRBV18 13 . TRBJ1-4 .
CASRDRVDQPQHF TGCGCCAGCAGAGACAGGGTCGATCAGCCCCAGCATTTT TRBV10-2 13 . TRBJ1-5 TRBD1
CASSDSGSSYNSPLHF TGTGCCAGCAGTGATTCCGGGAGCTCCTATAATTCACCCCTCCACTTT TRBV6-1 16 . TRBJ1-6 .
CASSYGRTEAFF TGTGCCAGCAGTTACGGGCGCACTGAAGCTTTCTTT TRBV6-5 12 . TRBJ1-1 .